A single sample is the source of the 24 T cell receptor beta chains below, sequenced in a study of cytomegalovirus exposure and HLA in healthy donors. The PCR had 60 Vbeta and 13 Jbeta primers. Libraries were prepared by immunoSEQ multiplex PCR; TCRdb keeps only in-frame clonotypes and omits some of them. Among 150,000 to 200,000 clones, roughly 80% were seen once, and the ten largest hold 1.5% to 2%. The specimen was PBMCs. These receptors came from a young woman in good health and CMV-seronegative.

This chain uses TRBV28 with TRBJ1-3; 7 bases agree with TRBD1. The CDR3 is made up of 16 amino acids. The trim removed 5 bases at V and 0 bases at J, leaving 7 bases unmatched. Germline lookup yields CDR1 MDHEN and CDR2 SYDVKM. CDR3 sequence (DNA): TGTGCCAGCAGTCCGGATACAGGGGACTCTGGAAACACCATATATTTT. It translates to CASSPDTGDSGNTIYF.

The chain employs TRBV9 and TRBJ2-4; 8 nucleotides line up with TRBD1. Germline CDR1 SGDLS, CDR2 YYNGEE. The CDR3 has 18 amino acids. Trimming at V came to 4 bases and at J to 0 bases, leaving 12 bases not matched to a gene. CDR3 region: CASSTETDRALAKNIQYF. As DNA, the CDR3 is TGTGCCAGCAGCACCGAAACGGACAGGGCTCTAGCCAAAAACATTCAGTACTTC.

The chain recombines TRBV4-3 with TRBJ1-1, with D uncertain. Trimming removed 1 base at V and 7 bases at J, with 10 bases between. CDR3 size: 13 residues. CDR1 is LGHNA and CDR2 is YSLEER in the germline V gene. DNA of the CDR3: TGCGCCAGCAGCCAAGGCCCCAGCGGTGAAGCTTTCTTT. Translated: CASSQGPSGEAFF.

The chain combines TRBV4-1 with TRBJ2-1; weak D call: TRBD2 (6 bases). Germline V gene lookup returns CDR1 MGHRA and CDR2 YSYEKL. Deletions cut 0 bases from V and 3 bases from J, with 9 bases between. This CDR3 contains 15 residues. CDR3 DNA sequence: TGCGCCAGCAGCCAAGAGGTAGCGGTCTACAATGAGCAGTTCTTC. Translated: CASSQEVAVYNEQFF.

The V gene is TRBV6-5, the J gene TRBJ2-7; TRBD1 matches at 10 bases. CDR3 length equals 15 residues. Germline trimming cut 6 bases from V and 1 base from J; bases unmatched to any gene: 6. Germline V gene sequence: CDR1 MNHEY, CDR2 SVGAGI. CDR3 DNA: TGTGCCAGCAGGGCCCGGGACAGGGGATCCTACGAGCAGTACTTC. This encodes CASRARDRGSYEQYF.

This chain joins TRBV7-6 and TRBJ2-7, with a tentative D call TRBD2 (5 bases). The CDR3 spans 14 residues. Germline values: CDR1 SGHVS, CDR2 FNYEAQ. Trimming removed 5 bases from V and 0 bases from J, with 11 bases in between. The CDR3 nucleotides are TGTGCCAGCAGCCTGGACCGGGACTCCTACGAGCAGTACTTC. Encoded protein: CASSLDRDSYEQYF.

V usage is TRBV19 and J usage is TRBJ2-7; D perhaps matches TRBD2 (6 bases). CDR3 length: 14 residues. Germline values: CDR1 LNHDA, CDR2 SQIVND (reference sequence). Trimming left V 3 bases short and J 5 bases short, with 14 bases between. The CDR3 DNA reads TGTGCCAGTAGTATCGGAGGGCCCAGCGACGAGCAGTACTTC. It specifies CASSIGGPSDEQYF.

The chain recombines TRBV5-1 with TRBJ1-4, with 9 bases that match TRBD1. CDR1 is SGHRS and CDR2 is YFSETQ in the germline V gene. The CDR3 covers 15 residues. J was trimmed by 3 bases and V by 4 bases; bases with no gene match: 4. The CDR3 spells CASSGTGLANEKLFF. The CDR3 nucleotides read TGCGCCAGCAGCGGGACAGGGTTAGCTAATGAAAAACTGTTTTTT.

This clone was seen a single time. The chain joins TRBV7-9 to TRBJ2-1; 9 nucleotides match TRBD2. The CDR3 is 15 residues long. V shed 1 base, J shed 9 bases, and the junction held 7 bases outside the gene matches. Looked up from germline, CDR1 is SEHNR and CDR2 is FQNEAQ (reference sequence). The CDR3 spells CASSLGVGLATEQFF. The CDR3 region has the DNA TGTGCCAGCAGCTTAGGAGTGGGACTAGCAACTGAGCAGTTCTTC. The complete variable domain, with remaining parts taken from reference TRBV7-9 and TRBJ2-1, reads DTGVSQNPRHKITKRGQNVTFRCDPISEHNRLYWYRQTLGQGPEFLTYFQNEAQLEKSRLLSDRFSAERPKGSFSTLEIQRTEQGDSAMYLCASSLGVGLATEQFFGPGTRLTVL.

The CDR3, as DNA: TGCGCCAGCAGCGGAAACCGGGACAGGGGGCTTATATCCCCCGGGGAGCTGTTTTTT. Its translation is CASSGNRDRGLISPGELFF. The V and J genes are TRBV5-1 and TRBJ2-2; TRBD1 agrees at 12 bases. The V gene's germline CDR1 is SGHRS and CDR2 YFSETQ. Trimming cost V 4 bases and J 6 bases; bases outside gene matches: 16. This CDR3 region has 19 residues.

The genes are TRBV7-9 and TRBJ2-7, with D tentatively TRBD2 (5 bases). The CDR3 extends over 13 amino acids. Germline values: CDR1 SEHNR, CDR2 FQNEAQ (reference sequence). The V gene lost 5 bases and the J gene lost 0 bases, with 8 bases spanning the gap. The CDR3: CASSDRDSYEQYF. The CDR3 DNA reads as TGTGCCAGCAGCGACCGGGACTCCTACGAGCAGTACTTC.

CDR3 DNA sequence: TGTGCCAGCAGCCCCCACACAGGGGAGCCGAAGACCCAGTACTTC. As protein: CASSPHTGEPKTQYF. This sequence joins TRBV7-7 and TRBJ2-5, with TRBD1 identical over 7 bases. There are 15 residues in the CDR3. Germline values: CDR1 SSHAT, CDR2 FNYEAQ (reference sequence). V shed 5 bases and J 6 bases; nucleotides not matched to a gene: 12.

This chain joins TRBV10-3 and TRBJ2-7; 11 bases fit TRBD2. Germline V gene lookup returns CDR1 ENHRY and CDR2 SYGVKD. Germline trimming cut 0 bases from V and 5 bases from J; bases unmatched to any gene: 6. CDR3 size: 16 residues. CDR3 nucleotides: TGTGCCATCAGTGAGTCCCCCACTAGCGGGAGTGACGAGCAGTACTTC. This sequence encodes CAISESPTSGSDEQYF.

The rearrangement joins TRBV14 to TRBJ1-1, with D possibly being TRBD1 (5 bases). The CDR3 has 15 amino acids. V was shortened by 1 base and J by 0 bases, with 9 bases between the two germline ends. Germline CDR1 and CDR2: SGHDN and FVKESK. DNA for the CDR3: TGTGCCAGCAGCCAAGGTGACAGCTTGAACACTGAAGCTTTCTTT. This codes for CASSQGDSLNTEAFF.

The gene calls are TRBV29-1 and TRBJ2-1; 7 bases align to TRBD2. After removal of 7 bases from V and 10 bases from J, the junction contained 13 bases not matched to a gene. CDR1 is SQVTM, CDR2 ANQGSEA, per germline. This CDR3 is 13 amino acids long. DNA of the CDR3: TGCAGCGCCCCGAAGCGAGACGGGGGGGAGCAGTTCTTC. It is translated as CSAPKRDGGEQFF.

The genes are TRBV30 and TRBJ1-1; the D is unclear. The CDR3 sequence is 13 residues long. With 1 base removed from V and 3 bases from J, the gap between germline ends came to 9 bases. Germline CDR1 is GTSNPN and CDR2 is SVGIG (reference sequence). The CDR3, as DNA: TGTGCCTGGAGTGCAACAGCACACACTGAAGCTTTCTTT. Amino acid sequence: CAWSATAHTEAFF.

The chain recombines TRBV10-1 with TRBJ2-7, with D uncertain. The V and J ends lost 2 bases and 5 bases respectively, with 10 bases between them. The CDR3 extends over 13 amino acids. The V gene's germline CDR1 is WNHNN and CDR2 SYGVQD (reference sequence). DNA for the CDR3: TGCGCCAGCAGTGAGGGGCCTTCGGACGAGCAGTACTTC. This translates into CASSEGPSDEQYF.

This clone has a single count. V gene TRBV29-1 combines with J gene TRBJ2-3, with D possibly matching TRBD2 (6 bases). Per germline, CDR1 SQVTM and CDR2 ANQGSEA. Deletions cut 5 bases from V and 5 bases from J, with 14 bases between. The CDR3 contains 13 residues. CDR3 DNA sequence: TGCAGCGTTCAGAGGGTGGAGGGAGATACGCAGTATTTT. This gives the protein CSVQRVEGDTQYF.

In regard to this clone: This specimen includes other DNA sequences encoding the same CDR3. The rearrangement links TRBV6-5 to TRBJ2-1, with TRBD1 matching 7 bases. Germline values: CDR1 MNHEY, CDR2 SVGAGI. The V gene end was trimmed by 4 bases and the J gene end by 0 bases; junction bases not matched to a gene: 3. The CDR3 length is 15 residues. DNA for the CDR3: TGTGCCAGCAGTTTCCGGGACAGCTCCTACAATGAGCAGTTCTTC. Translation: CASSFRDSSYNEQFF.

This clone was seen once. The chain recombines TRBV19 with TRBJ2-2; 7 bases map to TRBD2. Germline CDR1 is LNHDA and CDR2 is SQIVND (reference sequence). The junction had 14 bases not matched to a gene; V was cut back by 8 bases and J by 8 bases. CDR3 length: 15 amino acids. The CDR3 DNA is TGTGCCAGTCAAATGGCGAGCGGGGTCTCGGGGGAGCTGTTTTTT. It codes for CASQMASGVSGELFF.

This clone was recorded only once. The rearrangement uses TRBV28 and TRBJ1-4; 7 nucleotides agree with TRBD1. This CDR3 has 16 residues. Germline V gives CDR1 MDHEN, CDR2 SYDVKM. J lost 4 bases, V lost 5 bases, and 10 bases had no gene match. CDR3 sequence: CASSQSLGTVNEKLFF. DNA of the CDR3: TGTGCCAGCAGTCAGAGCCTCGGGACAGTTAATGAAAAACTGTTTTTT.

This clone has only a few counts. The chain recombines TRBV4-3 with TRBJ1-5; TRBD1 matches at 9 bases. The V gene end was trimmed by 2 bases and the J gene end by 4 bases; junction bases not matched to a gene: 3. Per the germline V gene, CDR1 is LGHNA and CDR2 is YSLEER. This CDR3 contains 15 residues. The CDR3 DNA reads as TGCGCCAGCAGCCAAAGGGACAGGGATAATCAGCCCCAGCATTTT. This translates into CASSQRDRDNQPQHF.

The CDR3 loop is CASSIGLAYEQYF. The CDR3 coding sequence is TGTGCCAGCAGTATAGGACTAGCCTACGAGCAGTACTTC. The rearrangement uses TRBV11-2 and TRBJ2-7; 7 nucleotides agree with TRBD2. V shed 6 bases, J shed 2 bases, and the junction held 4 bases outside the gene matches. The CDR3 is 13 amino acids. Germline V lookup: CDR1 SGHAT, CDR2 FQNNGV.

V gene TRBV13 combines with J gene TRBJ2-7; 7 bases align to TRBD2. CDR3 length: 18 residues. Losses at the gene ends were 5 bases for V and 5 bases for J; bases not matched to a gene: 21. From germline, CDR1 is PRHDT and CDR2 FYEKMQ (reference sequence). The CDR3 region is CASSIRPSLGRETNEQYF. In DNA form, the CDR3 reads TGTGCCAGCAGCATACGCCCTAGCCTCGGGCGGGAGACGAACGAGCAGTACTTC.